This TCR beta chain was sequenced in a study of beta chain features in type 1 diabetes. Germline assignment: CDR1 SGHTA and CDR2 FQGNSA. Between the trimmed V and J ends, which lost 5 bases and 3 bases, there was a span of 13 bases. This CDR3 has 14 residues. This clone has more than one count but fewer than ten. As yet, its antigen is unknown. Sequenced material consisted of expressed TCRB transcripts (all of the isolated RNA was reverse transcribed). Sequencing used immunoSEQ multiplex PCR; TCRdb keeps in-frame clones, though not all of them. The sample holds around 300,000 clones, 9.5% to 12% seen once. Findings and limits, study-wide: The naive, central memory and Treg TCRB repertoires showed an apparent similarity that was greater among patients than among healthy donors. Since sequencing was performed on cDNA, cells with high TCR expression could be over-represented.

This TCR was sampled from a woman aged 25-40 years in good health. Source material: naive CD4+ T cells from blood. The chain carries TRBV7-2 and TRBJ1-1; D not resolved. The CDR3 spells CASSAPGLYTEAFF. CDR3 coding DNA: TGTGCCAGCAGCGCCCCCGGACTGTACACTGAAGCTTTCTTT.